A selection of T cell receptor beta chains follows, all from one sample in a study of T cells in Graves' hyperthyroidism and ophthalmopathy. Each CDR3 protein is one row after TCRdb ran MiXCR on the multiplex PCR reads. Found here are about 560,000 distinct CDR3 sequences, roughly 17% of them singletons; the top ten hold 15% to 20%. The sequencing sample was made of blood. The receptors shown here come from a young woman with Graves' hyperthyroidism. CDR3s include the opening cysteine and the closing phenylalanine or tryptophan. Clone size is shown for a subset of rows, as once, few, many or a class of expanded clone.

v_gene,abundance,j_gene,CDR3aa
TRBV2,many,TRBJ2-1,CASSERSAVRIYEQFF
TRBV12-3/TRBV12-4,many,TRBJ1-2,CASGRNYGYTF
TRBV30,many,TRBJ2-7,CAWLTVSYEQYF
TRBV30,many,TRBJ1-2,CAWSLEGYGYTF
TRBV5-1,many,TRBJ2-7,CASSPWTGGRTYEQYF
TRBV10-3,.,TRBJ1-6,CAISARTGTNSPLHF
TRBV2,many,TRBJ1-5,CASSEESSNQPQHF
TRBV20-1,.,TRBJ2-7,CSATQTGIYEQYF
TRBV12-3/TRBV12-4,.,TRBJ1-2,CASSVRRAYGYTF
TRBV5-1,.,TRBJ1-6,CASSLETANSPLHF
TRBV4-3,few,TRBJ2-3,CASSQEKSSTDTQYF
TRBV7-3,few,TRBJ2-2,CASSLTFTGELFF
TRBV2,many,TRBJ1-4,CASAPGEGNEKLFF
TRBV7-2,.,TRBJ1-2,CASSPPGTPYGYTF
TRBV20-1,many,TRBJ2-1,CSAPEAGGLFNEQFF
TRBV24-1,few,TRBJ1-1,CATMGGRGEAFF
TRBV6-5,few,TRBJ2-4,CASSYSSGIAKNIQYF
TRBV6-1,.,TRBJ2-7,CASAGPGQGNEQYF
TRBV4-2,few,TRBJ2-1,CASSQDPGTGGDEQFF
TRBV28,.,TRBJ2-7,CASRPSRGDGSDEQYF
TRBV5-6,few,TRBJ2-2,CASIRAGELFF
TRBV19,few,TRBJ1-1,CASSILHTSNTEAFF
TRBV5-1,.,TRBJ2-5,CASSLRGGAPETQYF
TRBV6-4,.,TRBJ2-3,CASSARGATDTQYF
TRBV20-1,.,TRBJ2-3,CSALGLAGGSRDTQYF
TRBV6-1,few,TRBJ1-5,CASSEVWGGNQPQHF
TRBV7-9,many,TRBJ2-7,CASSTEPGWISYEQYF
TRBV12-3/TRBV12-4,many,TRBJ1-3,CASSFIYSGNTIYF
TRBV10-2,few,TRBJ1-4,CASSESDRLREKLFF
TRBV18,.,TRBJ1-6,CASLLGSLTVSYNSPLHF
TRBV6-1,many,TRBJ2-1,CASRTSDYNEQFF
TRBV6-5,few,TRBJ2-7,CASSFRGASTNEQYF
TRBV9,.,TRBJ1-3,CASSMSGVSGNTIYF
TRBV6-2/TRBV6-3,many,TRBJ2-5,CASSSLLETQYF
TRBV6-6,few,TRBJ1-5,CASSYSGGQTSNQPQHF
TRBV4-2,.,TRBJ1-2,CASSQSSEGGYGYTF
TRBV7-8,few,TRBJ2-7,CASSPRTGPSYEQYF
TRBV5-1,.,TRBJ1-2,CASSLTQGSPYGYTF
TRBV3-1,many,TRBJ1-1,CASSQRGQPNTEAFF
TRBV5-1,.,TRBJ2-3,CASSLAPPGGGPDTQYF
TRBV18,few,TRBJ1-2,CASSPPVQARNYGYTF
TRBV20-1,.,TRBJ2-2,CSAPASGRGGELFF
TRBV7-8,many,TRBJ1-1,CASSSGGQGGTGIEAFF
TRBV11-2,.,TRBJ1-1,CASSRQGVEAFF
TRBV20-1,many,TRBJ2-1,CSAERTSGRDNEQFF
TRBV28,many,TRBJ2-3,CASREASEIDTQYF
TRBV4-3,.,TRBJ1-3,CASSQTFGDRVRLAGNTIYF
TRBV6-1,.,TRBJ1-6,CASSEEATSSWGPLHF
TRBV20-1,many,TRBJ2-1,CSADGRNEYNEQFF
TRBV28,many,TRBJ2-7,CASSLYPRGYEQYF
TRBV27,.,TRBJ2-7,CASSYGLASYEQYF
TRBV7-2,few,TRBJ1-6,CASSLGRVGAPLHF
TRBV2,many,TRBJ1-2,CASSLGQPLRNYGYTF
TRBV7-9,many,TRBJ1-2,CASSLGQPNYGYTF
TRBV10-3,many,TRBJ1-1,CAIRGQENTEAFF